The clone carrying this TCR beta chain was counted only a few times. Its target is not known. The germline V and J ends were trimmed by 8 bases and 2 bases, with 24 bases remaining between them. The CDR3 covers 17 residues. In germline, CDR1 is SGHVS, CDR2 FNYEAQ. This entry belongs to a study of T cell repertoires in cytomegalovirus infection. Turning to the study itself: CMV infection plus the matching HLA type was flagged by public TCR beta signatures.

TCRdb reprocessed the reads via MiXCR and lists one record per CDR3 protein. The sample includes roughly 630,000 distinct CDR3 sequences, roughly 26% of them seen just once. General observations from the study: Ex vivo, HLA-C-restricted CMV-specific TCR beta clonotypes prevailed over the rest of the response.

The source material was CD8+ T cells from PBMCs. The sequence was collected from a human donor in good health (CMV status not recorded). Some clones in this sample may be carry-over from other donors' samples. The chain is built from TRBV7-6 and TRBJ1-2; a possible D gene is TRBD1 (5 bases). In nucleotides, the CDR3 is TGTGCCAGCGGCCCCGGGACGGAAGGCTTTCTAAACTATGGCTACACCTTC. It translates to CASGPGTEGFLNYGYTF. Variable domain in full (rest from reference TRBV7-6 and TRBJ1-2): GAGVSQSPRYKVTKRGQDVALRCDPISGHVSLYWYRQALGQGPEFLTYFNYEAQQDKSGLPNDRFSAERPEGSISTLTIQRTEQRDSAMYRCASGPGTEGFLNYGYTFGSGTRLTVV.